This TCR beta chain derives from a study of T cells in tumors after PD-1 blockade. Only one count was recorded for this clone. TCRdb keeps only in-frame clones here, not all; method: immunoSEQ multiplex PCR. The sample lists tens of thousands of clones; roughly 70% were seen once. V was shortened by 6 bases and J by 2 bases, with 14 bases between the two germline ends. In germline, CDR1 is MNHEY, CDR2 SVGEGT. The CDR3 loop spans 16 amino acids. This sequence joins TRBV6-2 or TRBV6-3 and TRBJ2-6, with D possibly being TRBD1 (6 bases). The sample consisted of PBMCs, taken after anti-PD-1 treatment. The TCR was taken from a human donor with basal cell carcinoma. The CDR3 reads CASSLITGTGANVLTF. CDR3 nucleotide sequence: TGTGCCAGCAGCTTGATCACAGGGACTGGGGCCAACGTCCTGACTTTC.